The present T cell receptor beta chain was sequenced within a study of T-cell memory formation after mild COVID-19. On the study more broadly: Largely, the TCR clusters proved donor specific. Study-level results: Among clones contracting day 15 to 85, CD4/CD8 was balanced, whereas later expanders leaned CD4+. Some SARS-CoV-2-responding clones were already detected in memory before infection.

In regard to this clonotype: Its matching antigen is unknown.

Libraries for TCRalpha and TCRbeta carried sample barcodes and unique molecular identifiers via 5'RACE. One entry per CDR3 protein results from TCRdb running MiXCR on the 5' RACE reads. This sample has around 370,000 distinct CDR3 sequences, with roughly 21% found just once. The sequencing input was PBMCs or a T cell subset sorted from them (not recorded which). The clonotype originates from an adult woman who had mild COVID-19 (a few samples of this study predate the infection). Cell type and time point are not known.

The CDR3 sequence: CASSLRDHMNTEAFF. For the CDR3, the DNA is TGTGCCAGCAGTCTTAGGGACCACATGAACACTGAAGCTTTCTTT. The chain is built from TRBV12-3 or TRBV12-4 and TRBJ1-1, with D perhaps TRBD1 (5 bases). V was cut by 5 bases and J by 0 bases, with 13 bases left in between. The CDR3 runs 15 residues.